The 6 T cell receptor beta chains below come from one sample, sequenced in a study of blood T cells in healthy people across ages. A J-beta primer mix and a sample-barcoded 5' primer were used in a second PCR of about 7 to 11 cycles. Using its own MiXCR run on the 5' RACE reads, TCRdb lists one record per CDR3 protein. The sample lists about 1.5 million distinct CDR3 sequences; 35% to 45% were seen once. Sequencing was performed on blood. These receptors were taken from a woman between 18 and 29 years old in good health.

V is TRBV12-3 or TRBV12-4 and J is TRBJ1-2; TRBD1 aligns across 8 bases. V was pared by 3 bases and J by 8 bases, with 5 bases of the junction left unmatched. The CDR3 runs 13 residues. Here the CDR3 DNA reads TGTGCCAGCAGTTTCCAGGGGGCGCGGGGCTACACCTTC. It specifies CASSFQGARGYTF.

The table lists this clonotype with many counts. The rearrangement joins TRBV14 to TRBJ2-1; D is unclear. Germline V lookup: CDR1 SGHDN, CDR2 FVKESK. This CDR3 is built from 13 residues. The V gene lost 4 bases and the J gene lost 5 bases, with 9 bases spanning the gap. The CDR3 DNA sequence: TGTGCCAGCAGCCGCCCTCCTGACAATGAGCAGTTCTTC. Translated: CASSRPPDNEQFF.

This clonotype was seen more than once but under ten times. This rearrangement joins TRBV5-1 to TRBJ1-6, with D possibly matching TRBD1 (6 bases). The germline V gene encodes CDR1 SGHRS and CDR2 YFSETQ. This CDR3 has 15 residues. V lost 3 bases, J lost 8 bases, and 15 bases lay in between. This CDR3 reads CASSSNLSGDSPLHF. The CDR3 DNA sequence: TGCGCCAGCAGCTCGAATCTCTCAGGGGATTCACCCCTCCACTTT.

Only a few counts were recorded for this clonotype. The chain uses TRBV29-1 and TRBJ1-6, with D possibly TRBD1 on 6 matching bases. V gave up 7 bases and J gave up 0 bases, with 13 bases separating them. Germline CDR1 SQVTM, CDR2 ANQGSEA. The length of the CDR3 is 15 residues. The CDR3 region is CSAPQGPSYNSPLHF. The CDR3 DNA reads TGCAGCGCACCACAGGGACCCTCCTATAATTCACCCCTCCACTTT.

CDR3 in DNA: TGTGCCAGCAGTTTTTTAGGACAGGGGGCCGGGGAGCTGTTTTTT. It specifies CASSFLGQGAGELFF. The chain employs TRBV12-3 or TRBV12-4 and TRBJ2-2, with 10 bases identical to TRBD1. The CDR3 length is 15 residues. The V segment lost 3 bases and the J segment 6 bases; nucleotides outside the gene matches: 4.

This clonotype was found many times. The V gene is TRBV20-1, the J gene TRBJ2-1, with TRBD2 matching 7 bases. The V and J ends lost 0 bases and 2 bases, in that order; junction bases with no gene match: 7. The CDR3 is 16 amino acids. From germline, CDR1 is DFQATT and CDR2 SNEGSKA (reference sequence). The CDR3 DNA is TGCAGTGCTAGAGATGACCCAGCGGGGACCTACAATGAGCAGTTCTTC. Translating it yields CSARDDPAGTYNEQFF.